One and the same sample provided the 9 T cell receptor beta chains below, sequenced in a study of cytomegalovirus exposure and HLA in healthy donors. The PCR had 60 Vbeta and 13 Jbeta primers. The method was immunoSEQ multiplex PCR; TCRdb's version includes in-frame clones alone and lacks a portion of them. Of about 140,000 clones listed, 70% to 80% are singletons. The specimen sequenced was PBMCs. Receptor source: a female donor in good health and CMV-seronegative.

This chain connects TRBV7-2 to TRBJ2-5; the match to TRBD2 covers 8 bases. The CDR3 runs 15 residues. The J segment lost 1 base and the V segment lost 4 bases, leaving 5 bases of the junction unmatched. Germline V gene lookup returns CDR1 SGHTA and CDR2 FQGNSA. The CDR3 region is CASSWGGGFQETQYF. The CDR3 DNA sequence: TGTGCCAGCAGCTGGGGCGGGGGGTTCCAAGAGACCCAGTACTTC.

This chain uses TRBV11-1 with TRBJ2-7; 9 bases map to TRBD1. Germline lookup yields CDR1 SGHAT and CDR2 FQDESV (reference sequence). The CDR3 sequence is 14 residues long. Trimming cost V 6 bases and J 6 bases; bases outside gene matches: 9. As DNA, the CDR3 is TGTGCCAGCAGACTGACAGGGGGGGACGGCGAGCAGTACTTC. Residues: CASRLTGGDGEQYF. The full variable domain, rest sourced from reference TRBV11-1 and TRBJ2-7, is EAEVAQSPRYKITEKSQAVAFWCDPISGHATLYWYRQILGQGPELLVQFQDESVVDDSQLPKDRFSAERLKGVDSTLKIQPAELGDSAMYLCASRLTGGDGEQYFGPGTRLTVT.

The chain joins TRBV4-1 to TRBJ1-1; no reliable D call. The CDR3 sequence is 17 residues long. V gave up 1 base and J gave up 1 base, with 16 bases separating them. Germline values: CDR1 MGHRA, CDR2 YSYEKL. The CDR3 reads CASSQAGAGAANTEAFF. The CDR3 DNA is TGCGCCAGCAGCCAAGCCGGTGCGGGCGCAGCGAACACTGAAGCTTTCTTT.

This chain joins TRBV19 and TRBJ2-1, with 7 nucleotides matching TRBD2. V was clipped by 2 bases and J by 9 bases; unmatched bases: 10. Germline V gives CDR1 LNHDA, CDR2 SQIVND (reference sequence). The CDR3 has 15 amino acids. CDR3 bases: TGTGCCAGTAGTATATCGGGGGGAGTGGGCTTTGAGCAGTTCTTC. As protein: CASSISGGVGFEQFF.

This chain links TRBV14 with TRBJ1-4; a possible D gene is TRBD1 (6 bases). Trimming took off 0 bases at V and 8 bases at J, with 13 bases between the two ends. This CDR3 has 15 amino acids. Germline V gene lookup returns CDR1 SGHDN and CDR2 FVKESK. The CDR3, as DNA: TGTGCCAGCAGCCAAGATCGCGCAGGGGAGGAAAAACTGTTTTTT. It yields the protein CASSQDRAGEEKLFF.

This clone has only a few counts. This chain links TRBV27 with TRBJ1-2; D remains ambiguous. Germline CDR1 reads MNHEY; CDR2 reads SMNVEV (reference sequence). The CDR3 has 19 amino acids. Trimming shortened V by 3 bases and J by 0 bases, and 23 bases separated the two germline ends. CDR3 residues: CASSFVAEGVPLANYGYTF. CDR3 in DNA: TGTGCCAGCAGTTTCGTGGCGGAGGGCGTCCCGCTCGCTAACTATGGCTACACCTTC.

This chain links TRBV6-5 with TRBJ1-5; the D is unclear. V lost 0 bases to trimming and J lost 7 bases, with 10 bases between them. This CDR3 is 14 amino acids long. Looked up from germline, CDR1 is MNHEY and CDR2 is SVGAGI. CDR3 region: CASSYSNPGQPQHF. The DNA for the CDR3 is TGTGCCAGCAGTTACTCGAATCCGGGGCAGCCCCAGCATTTT.

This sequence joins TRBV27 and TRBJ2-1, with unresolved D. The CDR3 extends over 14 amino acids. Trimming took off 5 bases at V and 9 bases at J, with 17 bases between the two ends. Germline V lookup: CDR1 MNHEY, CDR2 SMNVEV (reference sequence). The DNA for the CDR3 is TGTGCCAGCAGTCTAAACAATCAGGTCTCTGAGCAGTTCTTC. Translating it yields CASSLNNQVSEQFF.

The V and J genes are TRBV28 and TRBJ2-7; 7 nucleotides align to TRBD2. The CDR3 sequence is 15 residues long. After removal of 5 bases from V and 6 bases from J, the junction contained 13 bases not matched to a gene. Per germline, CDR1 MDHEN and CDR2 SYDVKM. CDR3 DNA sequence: TGTGCCAGCAGTACGGACGGGACCCCGGGGGGCGAGCAGTACTTC. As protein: CASSTDGTPGGEQYF.